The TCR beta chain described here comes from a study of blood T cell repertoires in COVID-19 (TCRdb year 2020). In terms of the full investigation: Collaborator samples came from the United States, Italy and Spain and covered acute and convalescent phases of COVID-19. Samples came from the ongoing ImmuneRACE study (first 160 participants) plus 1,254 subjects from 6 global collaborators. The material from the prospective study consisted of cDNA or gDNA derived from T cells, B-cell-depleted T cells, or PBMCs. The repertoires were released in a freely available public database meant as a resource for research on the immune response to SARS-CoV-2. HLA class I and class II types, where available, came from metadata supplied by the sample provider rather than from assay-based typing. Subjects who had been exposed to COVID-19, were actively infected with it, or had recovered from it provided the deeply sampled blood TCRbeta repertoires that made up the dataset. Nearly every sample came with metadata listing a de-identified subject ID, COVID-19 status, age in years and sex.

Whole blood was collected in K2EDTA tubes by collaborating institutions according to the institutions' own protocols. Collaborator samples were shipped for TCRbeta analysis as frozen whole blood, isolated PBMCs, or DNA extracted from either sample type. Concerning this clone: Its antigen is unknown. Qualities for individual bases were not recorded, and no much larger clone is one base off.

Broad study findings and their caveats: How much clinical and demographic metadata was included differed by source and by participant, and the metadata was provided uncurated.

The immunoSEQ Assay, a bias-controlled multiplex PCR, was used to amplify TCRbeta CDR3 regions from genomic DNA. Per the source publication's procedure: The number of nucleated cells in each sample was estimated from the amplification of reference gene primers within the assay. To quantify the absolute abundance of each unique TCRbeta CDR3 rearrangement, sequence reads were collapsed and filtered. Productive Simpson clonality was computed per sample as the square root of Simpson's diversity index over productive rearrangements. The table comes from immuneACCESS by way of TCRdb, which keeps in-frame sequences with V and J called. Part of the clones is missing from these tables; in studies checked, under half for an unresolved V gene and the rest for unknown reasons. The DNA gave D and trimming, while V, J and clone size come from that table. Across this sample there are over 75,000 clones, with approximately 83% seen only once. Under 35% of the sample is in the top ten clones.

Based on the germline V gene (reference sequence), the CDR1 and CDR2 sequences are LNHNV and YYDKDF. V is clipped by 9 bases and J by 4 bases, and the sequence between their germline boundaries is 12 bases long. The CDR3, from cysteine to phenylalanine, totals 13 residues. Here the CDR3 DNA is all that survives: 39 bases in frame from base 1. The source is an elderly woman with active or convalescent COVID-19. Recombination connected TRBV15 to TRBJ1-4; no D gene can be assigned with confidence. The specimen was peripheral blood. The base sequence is TGTGCCACTAAACATCCCCTTAATGAAAAACTGTTTTTT. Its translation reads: CATKHPLNEKLFF.